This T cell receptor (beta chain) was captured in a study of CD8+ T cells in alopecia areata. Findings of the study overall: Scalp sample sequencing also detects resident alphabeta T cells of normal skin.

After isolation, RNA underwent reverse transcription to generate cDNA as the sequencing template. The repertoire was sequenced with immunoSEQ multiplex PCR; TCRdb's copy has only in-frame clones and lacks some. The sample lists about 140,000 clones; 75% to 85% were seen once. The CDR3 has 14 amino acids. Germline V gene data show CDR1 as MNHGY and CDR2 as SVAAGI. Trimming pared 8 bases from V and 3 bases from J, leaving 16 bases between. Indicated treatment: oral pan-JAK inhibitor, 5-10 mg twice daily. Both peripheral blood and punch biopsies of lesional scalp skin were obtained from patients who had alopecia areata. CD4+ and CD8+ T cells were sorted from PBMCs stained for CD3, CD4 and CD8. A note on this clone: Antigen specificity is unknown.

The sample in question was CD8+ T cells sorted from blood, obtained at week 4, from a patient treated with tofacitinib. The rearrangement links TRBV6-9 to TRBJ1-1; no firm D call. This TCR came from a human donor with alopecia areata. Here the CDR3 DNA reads TGTGCCAGCGTTGGTTGGGCGAAGGACACTGAAGCTTTCTTT. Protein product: CASVGWAKDTEAFF.